The T cell receptor beta chain described here comes from a study of T cells after yellow fever vaccination. Regarding the study as a whole: The secondary T-cell response peaked on day 5, not day 15, but was weaker.

Note on this clonotype: Its antigen is unidentified.

UMIs and a universal primer site were added when TCR cDNA was made by 5'RACE template switching. TCRdb independently ran MiXCR on the 5' RACE reads; one entry per CDR3 protein. The sample lists 450,000 to 600,000 distinct CDR3 sequences, roughly a sixth seen once, with around 16% in the top ten. Germline V gene sequence: CDR1 MNHEY, CDR2 SVGEGT. This CDR3 contains 14 residues. The V gene lost 7 bases and the J gene lost 8 bases, with 17 bases spanning the gap. The sample here was PBMCs, taken 5 days after the first yellow fever vaccination. The clonotype comes from a man between 18 and 29 years old who received the YFV17D yellow fever vaccine. V usage is TRBV6-2 or TRBV6-3 and J usage is TRBJ2-2, with D perhaps matching TRBD1 (6 bases). In nucleotides, the CDR3 is TGTGCCAGCAATCTACAGGGTTCAGGTGGGGAGCTGTTTTTT. Its protein product is CASNLQGSGGELFF.